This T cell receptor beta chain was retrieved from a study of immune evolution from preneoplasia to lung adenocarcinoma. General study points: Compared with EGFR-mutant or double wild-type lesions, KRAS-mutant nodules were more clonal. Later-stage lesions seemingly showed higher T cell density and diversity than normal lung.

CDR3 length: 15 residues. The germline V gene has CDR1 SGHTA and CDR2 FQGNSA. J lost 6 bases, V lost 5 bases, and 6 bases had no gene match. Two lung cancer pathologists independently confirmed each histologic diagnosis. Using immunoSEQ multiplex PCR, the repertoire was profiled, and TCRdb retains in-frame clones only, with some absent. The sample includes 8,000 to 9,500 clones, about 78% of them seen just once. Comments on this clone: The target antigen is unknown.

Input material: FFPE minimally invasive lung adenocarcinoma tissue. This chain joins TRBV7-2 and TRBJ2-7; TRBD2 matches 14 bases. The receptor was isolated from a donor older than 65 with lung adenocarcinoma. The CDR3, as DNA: TGTGCCAGCAGCCAGGGACTAGCGGGAGCAAGCGAGCAGTACTTC. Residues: CASSQGLAGASEQYF.